Presented here are 28 T cell receptor beta chains from one specimen sequenced in a study of CD8 T cells in Susac syndrome. RNA, at roughly 0.5 to 1 ug, was reverse transcribed with random hexamers. From the immunoSEQ multiplex PCR reads, TCRdb called clonotypes with MiXCR, one entry per CDR3 protein. The sample yields around 200,000 distinct CDR3 sequences, roughly 90% seen once. Source material: CD8+ T cells from PBMCs. The origin of the receptors is a human donor with multiple sclerosis.

The sample holds one count of this clonotype. J is TRBJ2-7 and V is TRBV2; 11 positions match TRBD2. The junction had 4 bases not matched to a gene; V was cut back by 11 bases and J by 4 bases. The CDR3 sequence is 12 residues long. Per the germline V gene, CDR1 is SNHLY and CDR2 is FYNNEI. The CDR3 sequence: CAATSGSYEQYF. The DNA of the CDR3 is TGTGCCGCCACTAGCGGGAGTTACGAGCAGTACTTC.

The chain recombines TRBV2 with TRBJ2-7; 8 bases are shared with TRBD1. This CDR3 spans 17 amino acids. The J segment lost 3 bases and the V segment lost 5 bases, leaving 15 bases of the junction unmatched. The germline CDR1 and CDR2 sequences are SNHLY and FYNNEI. The chain's CDR3 is CASSPYQTGELSYEQYF. For the CDR3, the DNA is TGTGCCAGCAGTCCCTACCAGACAGGGGAGTTAAGCTACGAGCAGTACTTC. The whole variable domain, remainder taken from reference TRBV2 and TRBJ2-7, is EPEVTQTPSHQVTQMGQEVILRCVPISNHLYFYWYRQILGQKVEFLVSFYNNEISEKSEIFDDQFSVERPDGSNFTLKIRSTKLEDSAMYFCASSPYQTGELSYEQYFGPGTRLTVT.

This clonotype was recorded once. The V gene is TRBV5-4, the J gene TRBJ2-3; TRBD2 agrees at 8 bases. From germline, CDR1 is SGHNT and CDR2 YYREEE (reference sequence). CDR3 length: 14 amino acids. V trimming: 5 bases; J trimming: 4 bases; junction bases outside the gene matches: 6. CDR3 DNA sequence: TGTGCCAGCAGTCCGGGACTAGAACCAGATACGCAGTATTTT. Translating it yields CASSPGLEPDTQYF.

This chain joins TRBV27 and TRBJ1-2; possibly TRBD1 for D (5 bases). There are 17 residues in the CDR3. Between the trimmed V and J ends, which lost 0 bases and 0 bases, there was a span of 14 bases. Per germline, CDR1 MNHEY and CDR2 SMNVEV (reference sequence). This CDR3 is CASSLSLERGSNYGYTF. CDR3 bases: TGTGCCAGCAGTTTATCGCTGGAGCGGGGGTCTAACTATGGCTACACCTTC.

The CDR3 here is CASSEAQGQPQHF. In nucleotides, the CDR3 is TGTGCCAGCAGTGAGGCGCAAGGTCAGCCCCAGCATTTT. The chain uses TRBV6-1 and TRBJ1-5; no clear D gene. This CDR3 has 13 residues. V lost 3 bases to trimming and J lost 6 bases, with 9 bases between them. Germline lookup yields CDR1 MNHNS and CDR2 SASEGT.

This chain uses TRBV29-1 with TRBJ2-1; weak D call: TRBD2 (6 bases). Germline V lookup: CDR1 SQVTM, CDR2 ANQGSEA. V dropped 7 bases and J dropped 5 bases, with 15 bases sitting between them. The CDR3 is made up of 13 amino acids. The CDR3 region has the DNA TGCAGCGCCGCCGGCGGGGTTAACAATGAGCAGTTCTTC. Amino acids: CSAAGGVNNEQFF.

J is TRBJ1-1 and V is TRBV6-5; no clear D. V was cut by 0 bases and J by 1 base, with 15 bases left in between. The germline gives CDR1 MNHEY, CDR2 SVGAGI. This CDR3 has 17 amino acids. CDR3 region: CASSYSGFKDRNTEAFF. CDR3 DNA: TGTGCCAGCAGTTACTCGGGCTTTAAGGACCGGAACACTGAAGCTTTCTTT.

The gene calls are TRBV7-3 and TRBJ2-7; D gene uncertain. This CDR3 spans 15 amino acids. Germline-derived CDR1 and CDR2 are SGHTA and FQGTGA. V gave up 5 bases and J gave up 7 bases, with 21 bases separating them. DNA of the CDR3: TGTGCCAGCAGCCTATCAGGCGGTGGGGTAGGGGAGCAGTACTTC. Encoded protein: CASSLSGGGVGEQYF.

The rearrangement links TRBV10-3 to TRBJ1-2; 9 positions match TRBD1. In germline, CDR1 is ENHRY, CDR2 SYGVKD. The ends lost 0 bases at V and 2 bases at J; junction bases unmatched: 4. The CDR3 consists of 16 residues. The CDR3: CAISESGTGSNYGYTF. CDR3 DNA sequence: TGTGCCATCAGTGAGTCGGGGACAGGGAGCAACTATGGCTACACCTTC.

V usage is TRBV5-6 and J usage is TRBJ2-1; 10 nucleotides match TRBD2. CDR1 SGHDT and CDR2 YYEEEE come from the germline V gene. The V segment lost 2 bases and the J segment 3 bases; nucleotides outside the gene matches: 5. This CDR3 comprises 16 residues. The CDR3 protein is CASSLEAGGSYNEQFF. In DNA form, the CDR3 reads TGTGCCAGCAGCTTAGAAGCGGGAGGGAGCTACAATGAGCAGTTCTTC.

The rearrangement joins TRBV2 to TRBJ2-1; 7 nucleotides agree with TRBD2. CDR1 is SNHLY and CDR2 is FYNNEI in the germline V gene. The V and J ends lost 4 bases and 4 bases, in that order; junction bases with no gene match: 10. The CDR3 has 16 residues. CDR3 sequence reads: CASSGPLAREYNEQFF. The CDR3 DNA reads TGTGCCAGCAGTGGACCCCTCGCGCGGGAGTACAATGAGCAGTTCTTC.

The V call is TRBV5-4, the J call TRBJ2-7, with unresolved D. Germline values: CDR1 SGHNT, CDR2 YYREEE (reference sequence). CDR3 length: 16 amino acids. Trimming took off 0 bases at V and 0 bases at J, with 13 bases between the two ends. In DNA, the CDR3 is TGTGCCAGCAGCTTGGTTTACGCTGAGAGCTCCTACGAGCAGTACTTC. Translation: CASSLVYAESSYEQYF.

The V gene is TRBV29-1, the J gene TRBJ2-3, with D perhaps TRBD2 (5 bases). Germline CDR1 reads SQVTM; CDR2 reads ANQGSEA. With 7 bases removed from V and 2 bases from J, the gap between germline ends came to 7 bases. This CDR3 comprises 11 residues. The CDR3 protein is CSGRATDTQYF. The CDR3 bases are TGCAGCGGGCGGGCCACAGATACGCAGTATTTT.

The CDR3 nucleotides are TGCAGCGTTGACGACTATCCGGGACAGGGGAACTATGGCTACACCTTC. Its translation is CSVDDYPGQGNYGYTF. V gene TRBV29-1 combines with J gene TRBJ1-2; TRBD1 agrees at 10 bases. The CDR3 has 16 residues. With 3 bases clipped from V and 2 bases from J, the junction kept 9 bases outside the gene matches. Germline V gene lookup returns CDR1 SQVTM and CDR2 ANQGSEA.

The chain couples TRBV25-1 to TRBJ2-5, with 10 bases that match TRBD2. The V gene's germline CDR1 is MGHDK and CDR2 SYGVNS. CDR3 length: 15 amino acids. V lost 5 bases and J lost 5; bases outside the gene matches: 8. The CDR3 here is CASSQGTSVGETQYF. The CDR3 DNA reads TGTGCCAGCAGTCAAGGGACTAGCGTGGGGGAGACCCAGTACTTC.

This chain links TRBV28 with TRBJ2-3, with D possibly matching TRBD2 (6 bases). V was pared by 5 bases and J by 0 bases, with 9 bases between. The CDR3 sequence is 14 residues long. CDR1 and CDR2 from the germline V gene are MDHEN and SYDVKM. CDR3 amino acids: CASSPRGSTDTQYF. The CDR3 nucleotides are TGTGCCAGCAGTCCTCGGGGGAGCACAGATACGCAGTATTTT.

The rearrangement links TRBV4-1 to TRBJ2-2; no definite D call. CDR1 is MGHRA, CDR2 YSYEKL, per germline. The CDR3 totals 13 residues. Trimming left V 0 bases short and J 4 bases short, with 3 bases between. CDR3 in amino acids: CASSQDATGELFF. The DNA of the CDR3 is TGCGCCAGCAGCCAAGATGCCACCGGGGAGCTGTTTTTT.

The chain recombines TRBV9 with TRBJ2-5; D is undetermined. V lost 2 bases and J 5 bases, leaving 10 bases between the germline ends. The germline V gene encodes CDR1 SGDLS and CDR2 YYNGEE. This CDR3 region has 13 residues. The CDR3 DNA reads TGTGCCAGCAGCGTTGGGGTTGAGGAGACCCAGTACTTC. It translates to CASSVGVEETQYF.

This chain uses TRBV7-3 with TRBJ2-1; 10 bases align to TRBD2. Germline CDR1 reads SGHTA; CDR2 reads FQGTGA. The CDR3 spans 14 residues. V lost 4 bases, J lost 7 bases, and 4 bases stayed unmatched. The CDR3 reads CASSSTGLANEQFF. In DNA, the CDR3 is TGTGCCAGCAGCTCGACGGGACTAGCGAATGAGCAGTTCTTC. The variable domain in full, with the rest retrieved from reference TRBV7-3 and TRBJ2-1, is GAGVSQTPSNKVTEKGKYVELRCDPISGHTALYWYRQSLGQGPEFLIYFQGTGAADDSGLPNDRFFAVRPEGSVSTLKIQRTERGDSAVYLCASSSTGLANEQFFGPGTRLTVL.

The chain couples TRBV6-6 to TRBJ1-2; no clear D gene. Germline lookup yields CDR1 MNHNY and CDR2 SVGAGI (reference sequence). The ends were cut back, 7 bases at V and 0 bases at J, with 15 bases in the middle. The CDR3 is 15 amino acids. The CDR3, as DNA: TGTGCCAGCATAAAGGTCCCACTAGCTAACTATGGCTACACCTTC. It encodes CASIKVPLANYGYTF.

The chain combines TRBV29-1 with TRBJ2-7; D is uncertain. CDR3 length equals 13 residues. Trimming shortened V by 3 bases and J by 2 bases, and 11 bases separated the two germline ends. Per germline, CDR1 SQVTM and CDR2 ANQGSEA. The CDR3 protein is CSVELEQPYEQYF. The CDR3 coding sequence is TGCAGCGTTGAGTTGGAACAGCCCTACGAGCAGTACTTC.

This clonotype was seen only a few times. This rearrangement joins TRBV7-9 to TRBJ2-7; 10 bases agree with TRBD2. J was trimmed by 6 bases and V by 4 bases; bases with no gene match: 6. The CDR3 totals 14 residues. The germline gives CDR1 SEHNR, CDR2 FQNEAQ (reference sequence). The CDR3 spells CASSSSGGVFEQYF. As DNA, the CDR3 is TGTGCCAGCAGCTCCAGCGGGGGGGTGTTCGAGCAGTACTTC.

The chain combines TRBV21-1 with TRBJ2-3; TRBD1 is taken as the D call from the table, unchecked against the DNA. TRBV21-1 is a listed pseudogene. CDR3 length equals 16 residues. The CDR3 bases are TGTGCCAGCAGCGATCTCGGACAGGGGTGCACAGATACGCAGTATTTT. Protein: CASSDLGQGCTDTQYF.

The chain combines TRBV27 with TRBJ2-7; D possibly uses TRBD1 or TRBD2 (5 bases each). The germline V gene encodes CDR1 MNHEY and CDR2 SMNVEV (reference sequence). The CDR3 has 12 amino acids. V lost 6 bases and J 7 bases, leaving 13 bases between the germline ends. The CDR3 sequence: CASRGVRGEQYF. The CDR3 DNA reads as TGTGCCAGCAGAGGGGTCCGGGGTGAGCAGTACTTC.

The V gene is TRBV24-1, the J gene TRBJ2-5; possibly TRBD1 for D (7 bases). V was cut by 3 bases and J by 1 base, with 11 bases left in between. The CDR3 runs 15 residues. Germline CDR1 is KGHDR and CDR2 is SFDVKD. For the CDR3, the DNA is TGTGCCACCAGTGATGGGGGGACAGCCCAAGAGACCCAGTACTTC. It translates to CATSDGGTAQETQYF.

This clonotype was seen more than once but under ten times. The gene calls are TRBV9 and TRBJ2-7; D perhaps matches TRBD2 (6 bases). Trimming pared 6 bases from V and 1 base from J, leaving 17 bases between. This CDR3 comprises 15 residues. Germline loops: CDR1 SGDLS, CDR2 YYNGEE. The CDR3 bases are TGTGCCAGCACCAAAACCGGGACTGCATCCTACGAGCAGTACTTC. It translates to CASTKTGTASYEQYF.

The V gene is TRBV7-8, the J gene TRBJ2-1; D is perhaps TRBD2 (5 bases). The germline V and J ends were trimmed by 5 bases and 3 bases, with 11 bases remaining between them. The V gene's germline CDR1 is SGHVS and CDR2 FQNEAQ. The CDR3 length is 14 residues. CDR3 sequence reads: CASSPSRGYNEQFF. The DNA of the CDR3 is TGTGCCAGCAGCCCTTCCCGGGGCTACAATGAGCAGTTCTTC.

There are a few counts of this clonotype. The chain couples TRBV10-3 to TRBJ2-7, with TRBD2 matching over 10 bases. After removal of 3 bases from V and 5 bases from J, the junction contained 7 bases not matched to a gene. CDR3 length: 15 residues. The germline V gene has CDR1 ENHRY and CDR2 SYGVKD. CDR3 DNA: TGTGCCATCAGTGATCTAGCGGGAGAAGCCCACGAGCAGTACTTC. Protein product: CAISDLAGEAHEQYF.